This T cell receptor (beta chain) was identified during a study of OX40 agonist ivuxolimab in advanced cancers. Study overall: Previous treatment with anti-PD-1, anti-PD-L1 or anti-CTLA-4 therapy was allowed; approximately 40% had received some.

The CDR3 consists of 13 residues. Between the trimmed V and J ends, which lost 4 bases and 10 bases, there was a span of 11 bases. Germline CDR1 and CDR2: SGHTA and FQGTGA. Some clones are missing from TCRdb's copy, which holds only in-frame ones; the method was immunoSEQ multiplex PCR. The sample yields 50,000 to 60,000 clones, roughly four fifths seen once. Notes on this clone: The antigen is unknown.

Overall study findings and caveats: In the expanded peripheral T cells, antigen specificity was never determined.

This receptor was taken from an adult with an advanced solid tumor such as melanoma, head and neck, liver or kidney cancer. Sequences were derived from CD4+ or CD8+ T cells sorted from blood, sampled in a trial of the OX40 agonist ivuxolimab. The V call is TRBV7-3, the J call TRBJ1-6; possible D gene TRBD1, 6 bases. The CDR3 nucleotides read TGTGCCAGCAGCTCACAGGGTGGCTCACCCCTCCACTTT. As protein: CASSSQGGSPLHF.